A selection of T cell receptor beta chains follows, all from one sample in a study of CXCR3-negative and CXCR3-positive naive CD8 T cells. TCRdb derives one entry per CDR3 protein from the 5' RACE reads, leaving out DNA. The sample spans about 85,000 distinct CDR3 sequences; the ten largest clones claim 0.8% to 0.85%. The sample consisted of naive CXCR3+ CD8+ T cells from blood. The receptors stem from a human donor in good health. Some clones in this sample may be carry-over from other donors' samples. Both conserved end residues are part of each CDR3.

v_gene	j_gene	CDR3aa
TRBV21-1	TRBJ2-5	CASSKGTGTQETQYF
TRBV3-1	TRBJ2-7	CASSQDPWGTYEQYF
TRBV7-8	TRBJ2-5	CATPGESDYLTSPIQETQYF
TRBV28	TRBJ2-5	CASSSPGLAGAGETQYF
TRBV4-2	TRBJ2-1	CASSQLEDRDTYNEQFF
TRBV12-3/TRBV12-4	TRBJ2-1	CASSSRTAYNEQFF
TRBV4-3	TRBJ2-4	CASSPTSEGKNIQYF
TRBV12-3/TRBV12-4	TRBJ2-5	CASSSDRETQYF
TRBV11-3	TRBJ1-2	CASSFYRGQNYGYTF
TRBV5-6	TRBJ2-7	CASSTSSSGSHEQYF
TRBV28	TRBJ2-7	CASTQSGLAYEQYF
TRBV28	TRBJ1-1	CASSLWGGTEAFF
TRBV29-1	TRBJ2-7	CSVDRGLGEQYF
TRBV5-5	TRBJ2-7	CASSYGTAYEQYF
TRBV29-1	TRBJ2-5	CSVTPVLQETQYF
TRBV28	TRBJ2-5	CASGNRGLEETQYF
TRBV4-1	TRBJ2-5	CASTIRLAGQETQYF
TRBV7-3	TRBJ1-5	CASSENSNQPQHF
TRBV11-3	TRBJ2-1	CASSLRGHNEQFF
TRBV25-1	TRBJ2-7	CASRSSLTGDYEQYF
TRBV4-1	TRBJ1-3	CASSQVAVSGNTIYF
TRBV29-1	TRBJ2-1	CSAESGIFYNEQFF
TRBV29-1	TRBJ2-7	CSVEGFGEEYEQYF
TRBV29-1	TRBJ2-2	CSVQGTNTGELFF
TRBV5-6	TRBJ2-1	CLTSVGNEQFF
TRBV29-1	TRBJ2-1	CSVELARGGNEQFF
TRBV28	TRBJ2-7	CASSPRTGGRYEQYF
TRBV6-4	TRBJ2-3	CASSKGTGTDTQYF
TRBV7-8	TRBJ1-1	CASSLVRVDRRNTEAFF
TRBV6-2/TRBV6-3	TRBJ2-7	CASSYPPSEQYF
TRBV6-2/TRBV6-3	TRBJ2-7	CASTIGGTAAYEQYF
TRBV5-1	TRBJ2-1	CASSRASGGPNEQFF
TRBV7-6	TRBJ2-7	CASSLTLAGPELEQYF
TRBV5-1	TRBJ2-2	CASSLGHTNTGELFF
TRBV14	TRBJ1-4	CASSHPGREKLFF
TRBV23-1	TRBJ1-5	CASSQITGGLNQPQHF
TRBV29-1	TRBJ1-2	CSAVSRGGYTF
TRBV7-8	TRBJ1-5	CASSLWGESNQPQHF
TRBV4-2	TRBJ1-1	CASSHTTENTEAFF
TRBV7-9	TRBJ2-7	CASTGIKTGNEQYF
TRBV6-4	TRBJ2-1	CASSEGSANEQFF
TRBV29-1	TRBJ1-1	CSVLGSDSLVTEAFF
TRBV28	TRBJ1-5	CAVQGSGQPQHF
TRBV30	TRBJ2-1	CAWSVQGWEFF
TRBV28	TRBJ2-1	CASRTPADLFYNEQFF
TRBV7-6	TRBJ2-7	CASTLGQGDEQYF
TRBV7-7	TRBJ2-1	CASSLGAGGWPYNEQFF
TRBV20-1	TRBJ2-1	CSAPRDRDRNEQFF
TRBV25-1	TRBJ1-4	CASSAPLPADRDADEKLFF
TRBV12-3/TRBV12-4	TRBJ2-7	CASSLKIVSYEQYF